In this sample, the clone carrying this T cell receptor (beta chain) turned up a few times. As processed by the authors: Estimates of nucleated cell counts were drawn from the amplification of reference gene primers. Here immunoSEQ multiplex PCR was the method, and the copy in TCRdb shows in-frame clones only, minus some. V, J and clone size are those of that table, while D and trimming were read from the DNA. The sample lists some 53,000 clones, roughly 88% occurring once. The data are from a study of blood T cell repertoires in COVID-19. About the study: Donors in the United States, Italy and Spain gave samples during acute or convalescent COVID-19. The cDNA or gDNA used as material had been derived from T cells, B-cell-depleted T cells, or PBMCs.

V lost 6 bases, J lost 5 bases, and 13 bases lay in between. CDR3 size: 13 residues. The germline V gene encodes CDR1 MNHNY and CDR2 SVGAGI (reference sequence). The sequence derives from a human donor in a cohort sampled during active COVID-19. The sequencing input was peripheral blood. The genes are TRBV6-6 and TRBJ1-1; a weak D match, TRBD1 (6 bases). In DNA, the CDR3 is TGTGCCAGCAGGACAACAGGGCGGACTGAAGCTTTCTTT. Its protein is CASRTTGRTEAFF.